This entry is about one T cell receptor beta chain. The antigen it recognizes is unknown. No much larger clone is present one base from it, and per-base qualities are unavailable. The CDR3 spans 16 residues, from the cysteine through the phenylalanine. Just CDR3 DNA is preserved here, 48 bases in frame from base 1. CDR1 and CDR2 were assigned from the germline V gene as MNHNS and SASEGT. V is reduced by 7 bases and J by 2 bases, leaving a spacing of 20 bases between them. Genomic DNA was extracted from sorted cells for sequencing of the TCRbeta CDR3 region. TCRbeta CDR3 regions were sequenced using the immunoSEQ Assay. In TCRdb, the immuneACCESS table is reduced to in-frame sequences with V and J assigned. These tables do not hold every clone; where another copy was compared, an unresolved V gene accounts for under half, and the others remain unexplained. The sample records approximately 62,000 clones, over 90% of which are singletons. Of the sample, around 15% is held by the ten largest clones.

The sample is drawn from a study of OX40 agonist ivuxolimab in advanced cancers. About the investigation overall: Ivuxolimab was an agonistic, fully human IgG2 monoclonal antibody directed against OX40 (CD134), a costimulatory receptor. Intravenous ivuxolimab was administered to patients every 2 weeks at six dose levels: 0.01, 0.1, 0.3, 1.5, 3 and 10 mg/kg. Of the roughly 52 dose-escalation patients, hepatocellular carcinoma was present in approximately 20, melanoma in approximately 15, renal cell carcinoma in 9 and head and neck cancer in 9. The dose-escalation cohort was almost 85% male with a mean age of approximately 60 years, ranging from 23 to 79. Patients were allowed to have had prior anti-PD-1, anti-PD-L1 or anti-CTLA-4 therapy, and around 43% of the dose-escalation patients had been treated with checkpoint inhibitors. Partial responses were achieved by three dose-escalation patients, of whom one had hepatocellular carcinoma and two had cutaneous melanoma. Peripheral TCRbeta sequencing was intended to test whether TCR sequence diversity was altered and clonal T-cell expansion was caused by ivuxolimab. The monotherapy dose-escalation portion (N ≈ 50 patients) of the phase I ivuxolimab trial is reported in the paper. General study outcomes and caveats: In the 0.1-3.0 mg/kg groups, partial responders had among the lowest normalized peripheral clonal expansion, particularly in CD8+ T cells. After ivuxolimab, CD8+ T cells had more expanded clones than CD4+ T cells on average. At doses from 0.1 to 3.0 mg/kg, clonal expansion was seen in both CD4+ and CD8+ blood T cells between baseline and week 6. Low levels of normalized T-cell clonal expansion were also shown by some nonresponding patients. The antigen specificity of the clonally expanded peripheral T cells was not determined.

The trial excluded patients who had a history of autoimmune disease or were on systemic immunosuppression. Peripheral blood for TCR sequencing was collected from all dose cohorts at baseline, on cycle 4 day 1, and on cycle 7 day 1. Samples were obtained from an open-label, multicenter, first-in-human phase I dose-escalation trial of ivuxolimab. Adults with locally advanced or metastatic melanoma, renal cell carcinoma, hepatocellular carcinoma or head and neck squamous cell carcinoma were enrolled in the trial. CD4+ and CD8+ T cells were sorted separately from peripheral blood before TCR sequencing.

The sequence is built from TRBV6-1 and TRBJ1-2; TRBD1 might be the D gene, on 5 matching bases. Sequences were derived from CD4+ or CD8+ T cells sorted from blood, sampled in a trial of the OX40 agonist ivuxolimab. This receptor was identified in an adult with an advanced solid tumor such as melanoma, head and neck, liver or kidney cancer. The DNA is TGTGCCAGCACTGACTGGATCACGAACAGGAACTATGGCTACACCTTC. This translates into CASTDWITNRNYGYTF.